What follows are 21 T cell receptor beta chains derived from one specimen sequenced in a study of blood T cell repertoires in COVID-19. Method: immunoSEQ multiplex PCR; TCRdb's copy keeps in-frame clones and lacks some. This table holds about 340,000 clones, about nine tenths found once. The source material was peripheral blood. Receptors originate from a woman aged 50 to 60 with COVID-19, enrolled during active disease.

V usage is TRBV18 and J usage is TRBJ2-7; the match to TRBD1 covers 8 bases. The CDR3 is 15 amino acids. J lost 5 bases, V lost 3 bases, and 9 bases had no gene match. Germline assignment: CDR1 KGHSH and CDR2 LQKENI. CDR3: CASSPLTGVADEQYF. Written as DNA, the CDR3 is TGTGCCAGCTCACCTTTGACAGGGGTAGCCGACGAGCAGTACTTC.

V is TRBV4-1 and J is TRBJ2-3, with a possible D match to TRBD2 (6 bases). This CDR3 is built from 16 residues. Trimming took off 2 bases at V and 0 bases at J, with 12 bases between the two ends. Germline loops: CDR1 MGHRA, CDR2 YSYEKL. In DNA, the CDR3 is TGCGCCAGCAGCCAACTAAGCGGGTATAGCACAGATACGCAGTATTTT. The encoded protein is CASSQLSGYSTDTQYF.

This chain connects TRBV7-2 to TRBJ2-6; TRBD2 might be the D (6 bases). With 2 bases removed from V and 0 bases from J, the gap between germline ends came to 11 bases. Germline V gene sequence: CDR1 SGHTA, CDR2 FQGNSA. The CDR3 is 17 residues long. The CDR3 is CASSLIGGNSGANVLTF. The CDR3 nucleotides are TGTGCCAGCAGCTTAATCGGGGGAAACTCTGGGGCCAACGTCCTGACTTTC.

The chain employs TRBV3-1 (or the pseudogene TRBV3-2) and TRBJ2-4; no clear D gene. Germline V CDR1 and CDR2: LGHDT, YNNKEL (reference sequence). Trimming left V 4 bases short and J 7 bases short, with 8 bases between. The CDR3 runs to 12 residues. The CDR3 region is CASSRGGNIQYF. The CDR3 region has the DNA TGTGCCAGCAGCCGAGGTGGGAACATTCAGTACTTC.

J is TRBJ2-7 and V is TRBV3-1 (or the pseudogene TRBV3-2), with TRBD2 identical over 9 bases. Germline values: CDR1 LGHDT, CDR2 YNNKEL (reference sequence). V shed 6 bases, J shed 5 bases, and the junction held 5 bases outside the gene matches. The CDR3 is 13 residues long. The CDR3 spells CASRSSGSDEQYF. CDR3 DNA sequence: TGTGCCAGCAGGAGTAGCGGGAGTGACGAGCAGTACTTC.

This clone was seen just once. The rearrangement uses TRBV7-2 and TRBJ2-7, with D hard to call. There are 15 residues in the CDR3. V lost 1 base, J lost 2 bases, and 12 bases lay in between. Germline V lookup: CDR1 SGHTA, CDR2 FQGNSA. The CDR3 nucleotides read TGTGCCAGCAGCTTAGGTCCGGTCCCCACCTACGAGCAGTACTTC. It translates to CASSLGPVPTYEQYF.

This rearrangement joins TRBV27 to TRBJ1-5; no firm D call. V was trimmed by 5 bases and J by 8 bases, leaving 10 bases between them. The CDR3 loop spans 12 amino acids. Germline lookup yields CDR1 MNHEY and CDR2 SMNVEV (reference sequence). In DNA form, the CDR3 reads TGTGCCAGCAGTACTGCGCTGAAGCCCCAGCATTTT. Protein product: CASSTALKPQHF.

This sequence joins TRBV2 and TRBJ1-6; 7 bases fit TRBD1. Per the germline V gene, CDR1 is SNHLY and CDR2 is FYNNEI. V trimming: 2 bases; J trimming: 12 bases; junction bases outside the gene matches: 10. The CDR3 contains 15 residues. The CDR3 is CASSEMGTAPQPLHF. The CDR3 DNA follows: TGTGCCAGCAGTGAAATGGGGACAGCCCCTCAACCCCTCCACTTT. Based on the CDR3 plus reference TRBV2 and TRBJ1-6, the full variable domain is EPEVTQTPSHQVTQMGQEVILRCVPISNHLYFYWYRQILGQKVEFLVSFYNNEISEKSEIFDDQFSVERPDGSNFTLKIRSTKLEDSAMYFCASSEMGTAPQPLHFGNGTRLTVT.

The chain has TRBV6-5 and TRBJ2-1; TRBD2 matches 12 bases. This CDR3 is built from 16 residues. V lost 3 bases to trimming and J lost 9 bases; unmatched junction nucleotides: 9. The germline gives CDR1 MNHEY, CDR2 SVGAGI. CDR3 DNA: TGTGCCAGCAGTTATTCCGGACTAGCGGGGATGGGTGAGCAGTTCTTC. Its translation is CASSYSGLAGMGEQFF.

The chain uses TRBV6-6 and TRBJ2-5, with D tentatively TRBD1 (5 bases). Germline V CDR1 and CDR2: MNHNY, SVGAGI (reference sequence). Trimming cost V 2 bases and J 5 bases, with 9 bases left between them. The CDR3 consists of 13 residues. The DNA of the CDR3 is TGTGCCAGCAGTTACCCGCCAGGGGAGACCCAGTACTTC. Protein product: CASSYPPGETQYF.

The CDR3 loop is CASSLDWRLAGEYNEQFF. CDR3 coding DNA: TGTGCCAGCAGCTTAGATTGGCGACTAGCGGGAGAGTACAATGAGCAGTTCTTC. The chain has TRBV11-2 and TRBJ2-1; TRBD2 agrees at 12 bases. CDR3 size: 18 residues. The V and J ends lost 0 bases and 4 bases, in that order; junction bases with no gene match: 7. CDR1 SGHAT and CDR2 FQNNGV come from the germline V gene.

The chain links TRBV2 to TRBJ2-7; 7 bases are a match to TRBD2. This CDR3 region has 14 residues. V was clipped by 7 bases and J by 4 bases; unmatched bases: 10. Germline-derived CDR1 and CDR2 are SNHLY and FYNNEI. The CDR3 loop is CASTWDYLAYEQYF. CDR3 nucleotide sequence: TGTGCCAGCACCTGGGACTATTTGGCATACGAGCAGTACTTC.

This clone was detected a few times. Different DNA sequences within this sample yield the same CDR3. The chain has TRBV7-3 and TRBJ2-5, with 10 bases lining up with TRBD2. There are 14 residues in the CDR3. Germline assignment: CDR1 SGHTA and CDR2 FQGTGA. V shed 5 bases and J 5 bases; nucleotides not matched to a gene: 5. CDR3 bases: TGTGCCAGCAGCCCGACTAGCGGGCGGGAGACCCAGTACTTC. Translated: CASSPTSGRETQYF.

This chain connects TRBV6-5 to TRBJ2-5, with D perhaps TRBD2 (5 bases). The CDR3 length is 14 residues. Germline CDR1 reads MNHEY; CDR2 reads SVGAGI. Trimming cost V 6 bases and J 1 base, with 12 bases left between them. In nucleotides, the CDR3 is TGTGCCAGCAGCCGGGGAAGGGCCCAAGAGACCCAGTACTTC. It yields the protein CASSRGRAQETQYF.

This chain joins TRBV5-1 and TRBJ1-6, with a weak D call TRBD1 (6 bases). V shed 7 bases and J shed 6 bases, with 17 bases lying between them. Germline V gene lookup returns CDR1 SGHRS and CDR2 YFSETQ. The CDR3 extends over 15 amino acids. CDR3 in DNA: TGCGCCAGCGGATTGGATGGACAGACTAATTCACCCCTCCACTTT. Translated, it gives CASGLDGQTNSPLHF.

This chain links TRBV5-4 with TRBJ2-3; a possible D gene is TRBD2 (5 bases). This CDR3 has 17 amino acids. Trimming cost V 0 bases and J 0 bases, with 14 bases left between them. CDR1 and CDR2 (germline): SGHNT, YYREEE (reference sequence). CDR3 bases: TGTGCCAGCAGCTTGGGGGGTAGCGCCACTAGCACAGATACGCAGTATTTT. Translating gives CASSLGGSATSTDTQYF. Combining the CDR3 with reference TRBV5-4 and TRBJ2-3 gives the whole variable domain ETGVTQSPTHLIKTRGQQVTLRCSSQSGHNTVSWYQQALGQGPQFIFQYYREEENGRGNFPPRFSGLQFPNYSSELNVNALELDDSALYLCASSLGGSATSTDTQYFGPGTRLTVL.

The chain employs TRBV2 and TRBJ2-1; 8 bases map to TRBD2. CDR3 length: 13 amino acids. Germline V gene lookup returns CDR1 SNHLY and CDR2 FYNNEI. The V and J ends lost 9 bases and 15 bases, in that order; junction bases with no gene match: 16. CDR3 DNA sequence: TGTGCCAGGGGACCGCCGGGAGGGACCGGTTTGTTCTTC. It yields the protein CARGPPGGTGLFF.

The chain couples TRBV5-4 to TRBJ1-6, with D perhaps TRBD1 (5 bases). CDR3 length equals 14 residues. CDR1 and CDR2 (germline): SGHNT, YYREEE (reference sequence). V was clipped by 4 bases and J by 10 bases, with 15 bases between them. The chain's CDR3 is CASSPLRVGSPLHF. The CDR3 nucleotides read TGTGCCAGCAGCCCCCTCAGGGTAGGGTCACCCCTCCACTTT.

The J gene is TRBJ2-4, the V gene TRBV12-3 or TRBV12-4; maybe TRBD2 (6 bases). This CDR3 has 11 residues. Trimming removed 11 bases at V and 11 bases at J, with 16 bases between. As DNA, the CDR3 is TGTGCCTCGGCAAGGGAGGAGGTTCAGTACTTC. Encoded protein: CASAREEVQYF.

The V gene is TRBV10-2, the J gene TRBJ2-7; 7 nucleotides align to TRBD1. CDR3 length equals 14 residues. The ends lost 6 bases at V and 3 bases at J; junction bases unmatched: 8. Germline V gene data show CDR1 as WSHSY and CDR2 as SAAADI. The CDR3 nucleotides read TGCGCCAGCAGACCCGGGACAGAAAACTACGAGCAGTACTTC. As protein: CASRPGTENYEQYF.

Written as DNA, the CDR3 is TGTGCCAGCAGTTTATCGATCGCTAGCGGGCTAGTAGGGCAGTATTTT. Translated, it gives CASSLSIASGLVGQYF. This chain connects TRBV27 to TRBJ2-3; 8 nucleotides align to TRBD2. From germline, CDR1 is MNHEY and CDR2 SMNVEV (reference sequence). The CDR3 consists of 16 residues. Germline trimming cut 0 bases from V and 11 bases from J; bases unmatched to any gene: 13.